These T cell receptor beta chains were read from a single sample in a study of blood T cell repertoires in COVID-19. Profiling relied on immunoSEQ multiplex PCR, and the TCRdb table lists in-frame clones only, not all of them. Of some 450,000 clones in the sample, approximately 89% were seen once. The sequencing sample was made of peripheral blood. These receptors were collected from a woman aged 45 to 65 with COVID-19, enrolled during active disease. Both conserved end residues are part of each CDR3. A D gene is named only where the DNA matches it firmly. The listing skips clone size in some rows; elsewhere it reads once, few, many or a size class.

TRBJ2-3 | . | TRBV14 | once | CASSQDPRTQYF | TGTGCCAGCAGCCAAGACCCCCGTACGCAGTATTTT
TRBJ2-1 | TRBD2 | TRBV5-6 | . | CASSLALAGGNNNEQFF | TGTGCCAGCAGCTTGGCGCTAGCGGGGGGGAATAACAATGAGCAGTTCTTC
TRBJ1-1 | . | TRBV3-1/TRBV3-2 | . | CASSQIMSLNTEAFF | TGTGCCAGCAGCCAAATCATGAGCTTGAACACTGAAGCTTTCTTT
TRBJ2-7 | . | TRBV24-1 | . | CATLPSDTLNEQYF | TGTGCCACTCTCCCCTCGGACACGCTAAACGAGCAGTACTTC
TRBJ1-5 | . | TRBV30 | . | CAWSQGRQPQHF | TGTGCCTGGAGTCAGGGCAGGCAGCCCCAGCATTTT
TRBJ2-1 | . | TRBV24-1 | . | CATSDPGGRGTMRQFF | TGTGCCACCAGTGACCCCGGAGGACGAGGAACAATGAGGCAGTTCTTC
TRBJ2-3 | TRBD2 | TRBV19 | . | CASSRGGGAADTQYF | TGTGCCAGTAGTAGGGGCGGGGGGGCCGCAGATACGCAGTATTTT
TRBJ1-1 | TRBD1 | TRBV9 | . | CASSDNTGTGNTEAFF | TGTGCCAGCAGCGATAATACCGGGACAGGCAACACTGAAGCTTTCTTT
TRBJ2-7 | . | TRBV11-1 | once | CASSANHRDEQYF | TGTGCCAGCAGCGCTAATCACCGGGACGAGCAGTACTTC
TRBJ1-4 | . | TRBV25-1 | . | CASSELGPNEKLFF | TGTGCCAGCAGTGAATTGGGGCCCAATGAAAAACTGTTTTTT
TRBJ1-2 | TRBD1 | TRBV5-8 | . | CASSGDRAVYGYTF | TGTGCCAGCAGCGGCGACAGGGCCGTCTATGGCTACACCTTC
TRBJ1-5 | . | TRBV28 | . | CASSHRESNQPQHF | TGTGCCAGCAGTCACAGGGAAAGCAATCAGCCCCAGCATTTT
TRBJ2-2 | . | TRBV5-1 | . | CASSPGTAGELFF | TGCGCCAGCAGCCCCGGGACTGCCGGGGAGCTGTTTTTT
TRBJ2-1 | . | TRBV24-1 | . | CATSDSQGPHYNEQFF | TGTGCCACCAGTGATTCCCAGGGGCCCCATTACAATGAGCAGTTCTTC